This T cell receptor beta chain is drawn from a study of cytomegalovirus exposure and HLA in healthy donors. Study-wide points: A later analysis, which compared TCR beta chains of equal frequency, found the HLA-associated ones more clonally expanded.

Germline V lookup: CDR1 SGHVS, CDR2 FNYEAQ. The V gene end was trimmed by 1 base and the J gene end by 4 bases; junction bases not matched to a gene: 11. The CDR3 has 18 amino acids. Primers included in the PCR were 60 Vbeta and 13 Jbeta primers. Repertoires were generated with immunoSEQ multiplex PCR, while TCRdb's copy carries only in-frame clones and drops some. The repertoire holds under 150,000 clones, around 78% seen once, with about 3% in the top ten. Details on this clone: What it binds is unknown.

The V and J genes are TRBV7-6 and TRBJ2-7, with 12 nucleotides matching TRBD2. Sequencing was done on a sample of PBMCs. The source is a man aged 40-55 years in good health and CMV-seropositive. This chain's CDR3 is CASSLDGGLAGGSYEQYF. The DNA for the CDR3 is TGTGCCAGCAGCTTAGACGGGGGGCTAGCGGGAGGGTCGTACGAGCAGTACTTC.